This T cell receptor (beta chain) was sequenced in a study of beta chain features in type 1 diabetes. Broader study findings: Naive, central memory and regulatory TCRB repertoires appeared more similar among patients than healthy donors. Type 1 diabetes patients had TCRB CDR3s that were shorter (moderately but significantly so) in all four CD4+ subsets.

CD4+ naive, central memory, regulatory and stem cell-like memory cells were sorted via CD45RO/CCR7/CD25/CD127/CD95/CD27. Purity above 95% was achieved in all sorted populations. Remarks on this clone: Its antigen is undetermined.

Trimming at V came to 5 bases and at J to 5 bases, leaving 10 bases not matched to a gene. CDR1 is SEHNR, CDR2 FQNEAQ, per germline (reference sequence). The CDR3 spans 18 residues. Every bit of the isolated RNA underwent reverse transcription, so sequencing read expressed TCRB transcripts. Using immunoSEQ multiplex PCR, the repertoire was profiled, and TCRdb retains in-frame clones only, with some absent. The sample lists 640,000 or so clones, 13% seen once, with approximately 0.02% in the top ten. The sequenced material came from naive CD4+ T cells from blood. This sequence was found in a man between 18 and 29 years old with type 1 diabetes. The V gene is TRBV7-9, the J gene TRBJ2-2; 14 bases line up with TRBD2. CDR3: CASSPTGLAGGRTGELFF. CDR3 DNA: TGTGCCAGCAGCCCCACCGGACTAGCGGGGGGTAGGACCGGGGAGCTGTTTTTT.